The next 19 T cell receptor beta chains were all read from a single sample in a study of shared clonotypes between healthy human individuals. Sequenced by immunoSEQ multiplex PCR; TCRdb stores in-frame clones only, minus some. The top ten hold 0.3% to 0.45% of the sample, which has about 2.3 million clones, 92% seen once. Specimen: naive CD4+ T cells from PBMCs. The subset: CD45RA+ positively selected. The receptors shown here come from a man aged 18-30 years in good health. Some clones in this sample may be carry-over from other donors' samples.

Points on this clone: Other nucleotide sequences in the sample specify the same CDR3. The chain recombines TRBV18 with TRBJ2-1, with D perhaps matching TRBD1 (5 bases). Per the germline V gene, CDR1 is KGHSH and CDR2 is LQKENI. The CDR3 runs to 13 residues. V was cut by 6 bases and J by 2 bases, with 8 bases left in between. CDR3 DNA: TGTGCCAGCTCCCCAGGGACCTACAATGAGCAGTTCTTC. This codes for CASSPGTYNEQFF.

The chain joins TRBV5-1 to TRBJ1-1, with D hard to call. From germline, CDR1 is SGHRS and CDR2 YFSETQ. V shed 4 bases and J shed 1 base, with 8 bases lying between them. This CDR3 is built from 13 residues. CDR3 amino acids: CASSVYENTEAFF. CDR3 coding DNA: TGCGCCAGCAGCGTTTACGAGAACACTGAAGCTTTCTTT.

The chain employs TRBV5-1 and TRBJ2-5; the D is unclear. Germline CDR1 and CDR2: SGHRS and YFSETQ. Trimming stripped 1 base from V and 5 bases from J, with 9 bases between. This CDR3 comprises 13 residues. The CDR3 reads CASSLRLRETQYF. The CDR3 DNA reads TGCGCCAGCAGCTTGAGGTTGAGGGAGACCCAGTACTTC.

This CDR3 reads CASSGGTSGSSQNIQYF. CDR3 sequence (DNA): TGCGCCAGCAGCGGAGGGACTAGCGGGAGCTCCCAAAACATTCAGTACTTC. This chain links TRBV5-1 with TRBJ2-4; TRBD2 matches at 14 bases. The J segment lost 5 bases and the V segment lost 4 bases, leaving 8 bases of the junction unmatched. CDR1 and CDR2 from the germline V gene are SGHRS and YFSETQ. The CDR3 contains 17 residues.

In this sample, this clone turned up once. J is TRBJ2-3 and V is TRBV14, with D maybe TRBD2 (5 bases). This CDR3 spans 16 amino acids. V was cut by 3 bases and J by 6 bases, with 19 bases left in between. Germline assignment: CDR1 SGHDN and CDR2 FVKESK. The CDR3 nucleotides read TGTGCCAGCAGCCAGGTCGGCGGGTTAGCCGGGGATACGCAGTATTTT. Residues: CASSQVGGLAGDTQYF.

The chain carries TRBV5-8 and TRBJ1-4, with D unclear. CDR3 length: 15 amino acids. V was shortened by 0 bases and J by 1 base, with 7 bases between the two germline ends. Per germline, CDR1 SGHTS and CDR2 YDEGEE. CDR3 amino acids: CASSLVGLTNEKLFF. The CDR3 DNA is TGTGCCAGCAGCTTGGTCGGGTTAACTAATGAAAAACTGTTTTTT.

The chain uses TRBV5-4 and TRBJ1-4; D might be TRBD1 (6 bases). CDR1 is SGHNT and CDR2 is YYREEE in the germline V gene (reference sequence). The CDR3 sequence is 15 residues long. Trimming pared 4 bases from V and 8 bases from J, leaving 18 bases between. CDR3 sequence (DNA): TGTGCCAGCAGCCAGGGAGGGGGAATCGGGGAAAAACTGTTTTTT. It specifies CASSQGGGIGEKLFF.

The sample holds a few counts of this clone. This chain links TRBV12-5 with TRBJ1-1, with D possibly being TRBD1 (6 bases). This CDR3 has 13 amino acids. The V end was cut by 2 bases, the J end by 6 bases, with 10 bases between. Germline V CDR1 and CDR2: LGHNT, FRNRAP. The CDR3 sequence is CASGLTGLPEAFF. CDR3 sequence (DNA): TGTGCTAGTGGTTTGACAGGGCTCCCTGAAGCTTTCTTT.

The sample holds one count of this clone. The chain employs TRBV10-1 and TRBJ2-1; TRBD1 aligns across 8 bases. The CDR3 sequence is 13 residues long. Germline-derived CDR1 and CDR2 are WNHNN and SYGVQD (reference sequence). V trimming: 0 bases; J trimming: 10 bases; junction bases outside the gene matches: 2. The CDR3 is CASSESDRAEQFF. The CDR3 DNA is TGCGCCAGCAGTGAGTCGGACAGGGCCGAGCAGTTCTTC.

This sequence joins TRBV7-3 and TRBJ2-3, with 7 bases identical to TRBD2. With 1 base clipped from V and 4 bases from J, the junction kept 14 bases outside the gene matches. The CDR3 has 18 residues. Germline CDR1 is SGHTA and CDR2 is FQGTGA. The CDR3 DNA reads TGTGCCAGCAGCTTAAACGTCGGCGCGGGAGAGTACGCAGATACGCAGTATTTT. Its translation is CASSLNVGAGEYADTQYF.

Regarding this clone: The same CDR3 arises from other DNA sequences in this sample as well. The chain employs TRBV29-1 and TRBJ1-2; 7 bases line up with TRBD1. This CDR3 region has 13 residues. Germline-derived CDR1 and CDR2 are SQVTM and ANQGSEA. Trimming took 3 bases from V and 5 from J; bases not matched to a gene: 6. CDR3 nucleotides: TGCAGCGTTGAGAAGCAGGGGGGTTATGGCTACACCTTC. Protein: CSVEKQGGYGYTF.

V gene TRBV10-2 combines with J gene TRBJ2-5; D is perhaps TRBD2 (5 bases). Germline loops: CDR1 WSHSY, CDR2 SAAADI. Deletions cut 4 bases from V and 5 bases from J, with 5 bases between. This CDR3 has 11 amino acids. The CDR3 coding sequence is TGCGCCAGCAGTGGAGGGGAGACCCAGTACTTC. Translation: CASSGGETQYF.

V and J are TRBV15 and TRBJ2-1, with TRBD2 identical over 12 bases. V lost 8 bases and J lost 0; bases outside the gene matches: 8. This CDR3 contains 17 residues. CDR1 and CDR2 from the germline V gene are LNHNV and YYDKDF (reference sequence). CDR3 sequence: CATQLAGGPSSYNEQFF. The CDR3, as DNA: TGTGCCACCCAACTAGCGGGAGGACCAAGCTCCTACAATGAGCAGTTCTTC.

This rearrangement joins TRBV7-9 to TRBJ1-2; D perhaps matches TRBD1 (6 bases). The CDR3 runs to 16 residues. Germline V lookup: CDR1 SEHNR, CDR2 FQNEAQ (reference sequence). V lost 0 bases, J lost 6 bases, and 17 bases lay in between. CDR3 sequence reads: CASSLAAVGGADGYTF. The DNA for the CDR3 is TGTGCCAGCAGCTTAGCTGCGGTGGGGGGCGCGGATGGCTACACCTTC.

The chain is built from TRBV18 and TRBJ1-1; no reliable D call. The CDR3 is 12 amino acids. The ends were cut back, 2 bases at V and 4 bases at J, with 5 bases in the middle. CDR1 is KGHSH, CDR2 LQKENI, per germline. The CDR3, as DNA: TGTGCCAGCTCACCATTCGGCACTGAAGCTTTCTTT. Translated, it gives CASSPFGTEAFF.

The chain combines TRBV27 with TRBJ1-1, with a possible D match to TRBD1 (6 bases). Trimming cost V 3 bases and J 1 base, with 12 bases left between them. CDR3 length: 15 residues. Germline V CDR1 and CDR2: MNHEY, SMNVEV (reference sequence). The CDR3 DNA reads as TGTGCCAGCAGTTTGCTGGGGGCGGGGAACACTGAAGCTTTCTTT. It yields the protein CASSLLGAGNTEAFF.

The chain employs TRBV18 and TRBJ2-2; TRBD2 is a possible D gene (6 bases). The CDR3 has 15 residues. Trimming removed 10 bases at V and 3 bases at J, with 18 bases between. The germline V gene encodes CDR1 KGHSH and CDR2 LQKENI. The CDR3 protein is CATSGLAFYTGELFF. The CDR3 DNA reads TGTGCCACCTCGGGGCTAGCGTTCTACACCGGGGAGCTGTTTTTT.

A remark on this clone: A junction boundary mismatches the germline segment, possibly from a read error. V and J are TRBV2 and TRBJ2-1, with 13 positions matching TRBD2. This CDR3 comprises 16 residues. The germline V gene has CDR1 SNHLY and CDR2 FYNNEI. In DNA, the CDR3 is TGTGCCAGCAGAGAAGGGACTAGCGGGGCCTACAATGAGCAGTTCTTC. Protein sequence: CASREGTSGAYNEQFF.

The rearrangement uses TRBV11-2 and TRBJ2-2; D perhaps matches TRBD1 (6 bases). V shed 3 bases and J shed 5 bases, with 25 bases lying between them. The CDR3 covers 19 residues. The germline V gene has CDR1 SGHAT and CDR2 FQNNGV. DNA for the CDR3: TGTGCCAGCAGCTTTGGCGCCTCTTGGACAGTGGGGTTGACCGGGGAGCTGTTTTTT. Translation gives CASSFGASWTVGLTGELFF.